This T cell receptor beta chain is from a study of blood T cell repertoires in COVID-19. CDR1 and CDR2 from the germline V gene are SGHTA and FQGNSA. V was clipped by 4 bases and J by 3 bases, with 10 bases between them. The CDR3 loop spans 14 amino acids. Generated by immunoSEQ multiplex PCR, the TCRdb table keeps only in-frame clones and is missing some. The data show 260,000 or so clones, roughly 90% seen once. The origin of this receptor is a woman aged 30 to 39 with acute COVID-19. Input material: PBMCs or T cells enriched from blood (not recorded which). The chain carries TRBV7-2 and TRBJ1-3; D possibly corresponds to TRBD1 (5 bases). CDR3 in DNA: TGTGCCAGCAGCTCACCCGGGGGTGGAAACACCATATATTTT. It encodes CASSSPGGGNTIYF.